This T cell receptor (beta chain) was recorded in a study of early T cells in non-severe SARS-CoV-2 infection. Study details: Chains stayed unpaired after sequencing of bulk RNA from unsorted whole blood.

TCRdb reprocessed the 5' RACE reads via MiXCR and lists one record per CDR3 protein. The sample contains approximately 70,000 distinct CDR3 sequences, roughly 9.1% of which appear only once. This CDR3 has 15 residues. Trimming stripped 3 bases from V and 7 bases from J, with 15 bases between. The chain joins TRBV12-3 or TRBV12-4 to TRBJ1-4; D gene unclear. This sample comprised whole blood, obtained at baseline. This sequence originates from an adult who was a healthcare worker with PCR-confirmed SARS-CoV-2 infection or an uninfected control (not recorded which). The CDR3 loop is CASSFSGKLSEKLFF. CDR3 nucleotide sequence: TGTGCCAGCAGTTTTTCAGGAAAACTATCTGAAAAACTGTTTTTT.